This T cell receptor (beta chain) was sequenced during a study of blood T cell repertoires in COVID-19. About the study: The origin of the acute and convalescent COVID-19 samples was the United States, Italy and Spain.

The germline V gene encodes CDR1 MNHEY and CDR2 SVGAGI. The trim removed 6 bases at V and 7 bases at J, leaving 5 bases unmatched. The CDR3 is 12 residues long. This clone showed up just a few times. The method was immunoSEQ multiplex PCR; TCRdb's version includes in-frame clones alone and lacks a portion of them. Of 150,000 to 200,000 clones listed, about 86% were seen once; the top ten hold approximately 4%. Material: peripheral blood. The rearrangement links TRBV6-5 to TRBJ1-2; the match to TRBD1 covers 7 bases. The origin of this receptor is a man aged 18 to 30 with active or convalescent COVID-19. The CDR3: CASRETGFGYTF. DNA for the CDR3: TGTGCCAGCAGGGAGACAGGGTTTGGCTACACCTTC.